This TCR beta chain was identified in a study of blood T cell repertoires in COVID-19. About the research overall: Researchers got acute and convalescent COVID-19 samples from the United States, Italy and Spain. Sources were T cells, B-cell-depleted T cells, or PBMCs; the material itself was cDNA or gDNA.

Trimming took off 3 bases at V and 0 bases at J, with 9 bases between the two ends. CDR1 and CDR2 from the germline V gene are KGHSH and LQKENI. The CDR3 covers 14 residues. Original data processing: Amplification from reference gene primers served as the basis for estimated nucleated cell counts. Sequenced by immunoSEQ multiplex PCR; TCRdb stores in-frame clones only, minus some. V, J and clone size are those of that table, while D and trimming were read from the DNA. In the table there are about 110,000 clones, about 90% of which are singletons. This sequence joins TRBV18 and TRBJ2-7; D ambiguous. The clonotype was recovered from a human donor in a cohort sampled during active COVID-19. The source material was peripheral blood. CDR3 DNA: TGTGCCAGCTCACCGTTGACAAACTCCTACGAGCAGTACTTC. It encodes CASSPLTNSYEQYF.